This is a list of T cell receptor beta chains from one sample in a study of beta chain features in type 1 diabetes. Measured with immunoSEQ multiplex PCR; TCRdb has only the in-frame clones, and not every one. The data show 630,000 or so clones, with more than 13% seen just once and nearly 0.04% held by the top ten. Source material: naive CD4+ T cells from blood. The receptor set was obtained from a man between 18 and 35 years old with type 1 diabetes. CDR3s include the opening cysteine and the closing phenylalanine or tryptophan. A D gene is named only where the DNA matches it firmly. Not every row has a clone size; where given, it reads once, few, many or a size class.

cdr3_nt cdr3_aa clone_size cdr3_length d_call j_call v_call
TGTGCCAGCACTCCTGTGGGGAACGGCGGGGAGCTGTTTTTT CASTPVGNGGELFF - 14 - TRBJ2-2 TRBV25-1
TGTGCCAGCAGCTTAGGACGAGCCCCCTTGCCAGATACGCAGTATTTT CASSLGRAPLPDTQYF - 16 - TRBJ2-3 TRBV11-2
TGTGCCAGCAGCTTACGACAGGGTTGGATGAACACTGAAGCTTTCTTT CASSLRQGWMNTEAFF few 16 TRBD1 TRBJ1-1 TRBV7-2
TGTGCCAGCAGCTTAGAGTACTACAATGAGCAGTTCTTC CASSLEYYNEQFF few 13 - TRBJ2-1 TRBV11-3
TGTGCCAGCAGCCAAAATAGCGGGGGGGCCGGTGAGACCCAGTACTTC CASSQNSGGAGETQYF - 16 TRBD2 TRBJ2-5 TRBV4-2
TGTGCCAGCTCACCCAGGCTGAATCAGGTGGACGAGCAGTACTTC CASSPRLNQVDEQYF - 15 - TRBJ2-7 TRBV18
TGCAGCGTTGGGACAGCTGTACACACTGAAGCTTTCTTT CSVGTAVHTEAFF - 13 - TRBJ1-1 TRBV29-1
TGTGCCACCAGTAGAGACGGAGATTCACCCCTCCACTTT CATSRDGDSPLHF - 13 - TRBJ1-6 TRBV15
TGTGCCACCTCCCGGGTAGGCCGGGACCTACAGTTCTTC CATSRVGRDLQFF - 13 - TRBJ2-1 TRBV2
TGTGCCTGGTTAGGGGGATATGGCTACACCTTC CAWLGGYGYTF - 11 - TRBJ1-2 TRBV30
TGTGCCAGCAGCTACACTGGCACAGATACGCAGTATTTT CASSYTGTDTQYF - 13 - TRBJ2-3 TRBV7-9
TGCAGCGTTGTCCCGGGGAGCAATCAGCCCCAGCATTTT CSVVPGSNQPQHF - 13 - TRBJ1-5 TRBV29-1
TGTGCCAGCAGCTGGACAGGATCCGATACGCAGTATTTT CASSWTGSDTQYF - 13 TRBD1 TRBJ2-3 TRBV5-5
TGTGCCAGCAGCGAGAGATATAGCAATCAGCCCCAGCATTTT CASSERYSNQPQHF - 14 - TRBJ1-5 TRBV6-4
TGTGCCAGCAGCCGGGAGGGCTACTATGGCTACACCTTC CASSREGYYGYTF few 13 - TRBJ1-2 TRBV14
TGTGCCAGCAGCCCGACTAGCGGGGGAAGACAAGAGACCCAGTACTTC CASSPTSGGRQETQYF - 16 TRBD2 TRBJ2-5 TRBV5-6
TGTGCCAGCAGCTTACGACAGATGAGCACAGATACGCAGTATTTT CASSLRQMSTDTQYF - 15 - TRBJ2-3 TRBV7-9
TGCAGCGTTGTCCTACAGTCATCGGGCTCTGGAAACACCATATATTTT CSVVLQSSGSGNTIYF few 16 - TRBJ1-3 TRBV29-1
TGTGCCAGCAGTTTTTCCCGGACAGGACCTGGTACCTCCTACGAGCAGTACTTC CASSFSRTGPGTSYEQYF few 18 TRBD1 TRBJ2-7 TRBV27
TGTGCCAGCAGCTTGGAGGGGCACTTTCAGTACTTC CASSLEGHFQYF - 12 - TRBJ2-4 TRBV5-8
TGCAGCGTTGGCTCAGCCACTCTCTCTGGGGCCAACGTCCTGACTTTC CSVGSATLSGANVLTF - 16 - TRBJ2-6 TRBV29-1
TGTGCCAGCAGTTTGGGGGTGCCTACCCATACGCAGTATTTT CASSLGVPTHTQYF few 14 - TRBJ2-3 TRBV27
TGTGCCAGCAGGGGGGACACGAGAGAAGCTTTCTTT CASRGDTREAFF few 12 - TRBJ1-1 TRBV2
TGTGCCAGCAGCTTGGACCACTCCTACGAGCAGTACTTC CASSLDHSYEQYF - 13 - TRBJ2-7 TRBV7-2
TGTGCCTGGAGTGTCCTTCTCGGGGGGCCCGGGGAGCTGTTTTTT CAWSVLLGGPGELFF once 15 - TRBJ2-2 TRBV30
TGTGCCAGCAGTTACTCGGGCAGCCTTAACTATGGCTACACCTTC CASSYSGSLNYGYTF - 15 - TRBJ1-2 TRBV6-5
TGCAGCGTTGGACCCCGGGACAGATACGAGCAGTACTTC CSVGPRDRYEQYF few 13 TRBD1 TRBJ2-7 TRBV29-1
TGTGCCAGCAGTTTCAAACCGGGACGGTCTTCCTACGAGCAGTACTTC CASSFKPGRSSYEQYF - 16 - TRBJ2-7 TRBV28
TGTGCCAGCATGGGTCTAGCGGGGGCTAGCACAGATACGCAGTATTTT CASMGLAGASTDTQYF - 16 TRBD2 TRBJ2-3 TRBV6-6
TGCAGCGTTGTTGGACTATACTACAATGAGCAGTTCTTC CSVVGLYYNEQFF - 13 - TRBJ2-1 TRBV29-1
TGTGCCAGCTCACCACCGGACCGCCAAGAGACCCAGTACTTC CASSPPDRQETQYF - 14 - TRBJ2-5 TRBV18
TGTGCCTGGACAGGGAGCGGTGGCTACACCTTC CAWTGSGGYTF - 11 - TRBJ1-2 TRBV30
TGTGCCAGCAGCTTACAAGCAGCCGATACAGATACGCAGTATTTT CASSLQAADTDTQYF - 15 - TRBJ2-3 TRBV7-2
TGTGCCAGCAGTTTACGGACAGCCACTGAAGCTTTCTTT CASSLRTATEAFF - 13 - TRBJ1-1 TRBV6-1
TGCAGCGTTGGTGGCAGGACCTCTAACTATGGCTACACCTTC CSVGGRTSNYGYTF few 14 - TRBJ1-2 TRBV29-1
TGCTGCGTTGGGGTTACGGTCGGGGCAGATACGCAGTATTTT CCVGVTVGADTQYF - 14 - TRBJ2-3 TRBV29-1
TGTGCCTGGGCAGACAGCTCCCTCTACAATGAGCAGTTCTTC CAWADSSLYNEQFF - 14 - TRBJ2-1 TRBV30
TGTGCCATCAAAGCAAATCCGGGACAGAGCTCCTACGAGCAGTACTTC CAIKANPGQSSYEQYF few 16 TRBD1 TRBJ2-7 TRBV10-3
TGCGCCAGCAGCTTGGGACCGACACAAGAGACCCAGTACTTC CASSLGPTQETQYF few 14 - TRBJ2-5 TRBV5-1
TGTGCCAGCAGCTGGCCGGGGGGAGGTGGTGAGCAGTTCTTC CASSWPGGGGEQFF - 14 TRBD2 TRBJ2-1 TRBV5-4
TGTGCCAGCAGCCATCTACAGGTTTTTGACACCGGGGAGCTGTTTTTT CASSHLQVFDTGELFF few 16 - TRBJ2-2 TRBV14
TGTGCCACCAGCAGAGCCACAACAGGACCCCGTTTGAGCGAGCAGTACTTC CATSRATTGPRLSEQYF - 17 - TRBJ2-7 TRBV15
TGTGCCAGCAGCCCCATGAACACTGAAGCTTTCTTT CASSPMNTEAFF few 12 - TRBJ1-1 TRBV7-2
TGTGCCTGGGTTAAATGGAGAGGGAGCGTGTCTGGCTACACCTTC CAWVKWRGSVSGYTF - 15 - TRBJ1-2 TRBV30
TGTGCCAGCAGTTACTCGAGACTAGTCTTCTACGAGCAGTACTTC CASSYSRLVFYEQYF - 15 - TRBJ2-7 TRBV6-5
TGTGCCAGCAGCCAAGGGACTAGCGGGGCCCCGCGGTTCTTC CASSQGTSGAPRFF - 14 TRBD2 TRBJ2-1 TRBV7-2
TGTGCCAGCAGCTTGGACCGGGACGGACCCTACGAGCAGTACTTC CASSLDRDGPYEQYF - 15 - TRBJ2-7 TRBV5-4
TGTGCCAGCGGACAGTTATATAATTCACCCCTCCACTTT CASGQLYNSPLHF few 13 - TRBJ1-6 TRBV7-9